This record concerns one T cell receptor beta chain sequence. Its target is unknown. Trimming removed 0 bases from V and 10 bases from J, with 22 bases in between. The CDR3 length is 18 residues. The germline gives CDR1 LGHNA, CDR2 YSLEER. This sample is drawn from a study of response to subunit inactivated influenza vaccine. Study-level points and caveats: The authors put forward the suggestion that each seasonal influenza vaccination may bring in only a limited number of new T cells.

A single record per CDR3 protein comes from TCRdb applying MiXCR to the RT-PCR reads. Here the sample spans more than 500,000 distinct CDR3 sequences, approximately 10% being singletons. This sample also appeared in a second study, on T cells expressing NK-cell markers. As reported in that work: UMI-tagged 5'RACE template switching yielded the TCR beta cDNA. In the group of eight sequenced donors, seven were HCMV-seropositive and one was seronegative. Researchers report these clonotypes also headed the CD3+CD56-NKG2C+ fraction in a few donors.

The TCR originated in a middle-aged man who received an inactivated influenza vaccine. V usage is TRBV4-3 and J usage is TRBJ1-6; tentative D call: TRBD1 (6 bases). Material: PBMCs from blood, obtained on the day of vaccination. CDR3 loop: CASSQELTGTYAGSPLHF. The CDR3 DNA is TGCGCCAGCAGCCAAGAACTAACAGGGACCTATGCCGGGTCACCCCTCCACTTT.